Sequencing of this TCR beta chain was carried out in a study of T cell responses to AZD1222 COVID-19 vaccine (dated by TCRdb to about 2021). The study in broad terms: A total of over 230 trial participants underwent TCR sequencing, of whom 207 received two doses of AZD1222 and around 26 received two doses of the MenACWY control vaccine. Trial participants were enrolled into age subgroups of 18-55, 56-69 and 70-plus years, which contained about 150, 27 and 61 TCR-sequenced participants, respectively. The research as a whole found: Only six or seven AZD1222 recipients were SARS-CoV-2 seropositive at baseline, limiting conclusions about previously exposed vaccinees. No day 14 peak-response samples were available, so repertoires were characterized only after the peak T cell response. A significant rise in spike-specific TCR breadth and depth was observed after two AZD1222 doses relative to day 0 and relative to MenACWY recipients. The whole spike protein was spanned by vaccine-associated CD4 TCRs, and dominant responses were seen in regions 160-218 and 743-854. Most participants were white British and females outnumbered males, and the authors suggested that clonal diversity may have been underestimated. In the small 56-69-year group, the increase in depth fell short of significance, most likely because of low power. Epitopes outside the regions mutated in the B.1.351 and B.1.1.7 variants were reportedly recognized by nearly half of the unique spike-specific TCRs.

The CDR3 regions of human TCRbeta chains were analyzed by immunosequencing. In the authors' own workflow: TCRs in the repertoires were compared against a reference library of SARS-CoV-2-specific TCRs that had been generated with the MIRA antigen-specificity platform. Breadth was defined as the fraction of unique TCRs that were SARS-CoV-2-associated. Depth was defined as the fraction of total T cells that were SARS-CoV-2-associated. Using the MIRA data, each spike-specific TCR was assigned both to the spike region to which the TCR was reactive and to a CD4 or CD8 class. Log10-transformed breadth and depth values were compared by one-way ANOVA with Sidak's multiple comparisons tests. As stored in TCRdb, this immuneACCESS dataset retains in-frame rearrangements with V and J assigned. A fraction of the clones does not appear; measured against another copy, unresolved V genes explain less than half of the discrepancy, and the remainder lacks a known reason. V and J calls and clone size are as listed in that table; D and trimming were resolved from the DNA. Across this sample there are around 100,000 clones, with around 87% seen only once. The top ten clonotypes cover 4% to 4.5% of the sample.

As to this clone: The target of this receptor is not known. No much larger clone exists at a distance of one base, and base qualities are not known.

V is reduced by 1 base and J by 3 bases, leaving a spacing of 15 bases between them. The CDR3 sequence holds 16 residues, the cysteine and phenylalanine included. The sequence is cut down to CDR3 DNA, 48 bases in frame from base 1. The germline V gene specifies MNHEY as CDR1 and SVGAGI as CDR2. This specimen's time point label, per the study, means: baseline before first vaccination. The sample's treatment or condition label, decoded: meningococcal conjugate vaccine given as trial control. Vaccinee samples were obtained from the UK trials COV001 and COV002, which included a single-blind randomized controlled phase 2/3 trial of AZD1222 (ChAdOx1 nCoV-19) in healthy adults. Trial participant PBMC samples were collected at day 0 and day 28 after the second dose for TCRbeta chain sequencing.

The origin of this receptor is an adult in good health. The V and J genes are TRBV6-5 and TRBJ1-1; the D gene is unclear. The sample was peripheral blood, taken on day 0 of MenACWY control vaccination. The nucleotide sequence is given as TGTGCCAGCAGTTACTGGCAGGCCGAGAGGGACACTGAAGCTTTCTTT. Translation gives CASSYWQAERDTEAFF.